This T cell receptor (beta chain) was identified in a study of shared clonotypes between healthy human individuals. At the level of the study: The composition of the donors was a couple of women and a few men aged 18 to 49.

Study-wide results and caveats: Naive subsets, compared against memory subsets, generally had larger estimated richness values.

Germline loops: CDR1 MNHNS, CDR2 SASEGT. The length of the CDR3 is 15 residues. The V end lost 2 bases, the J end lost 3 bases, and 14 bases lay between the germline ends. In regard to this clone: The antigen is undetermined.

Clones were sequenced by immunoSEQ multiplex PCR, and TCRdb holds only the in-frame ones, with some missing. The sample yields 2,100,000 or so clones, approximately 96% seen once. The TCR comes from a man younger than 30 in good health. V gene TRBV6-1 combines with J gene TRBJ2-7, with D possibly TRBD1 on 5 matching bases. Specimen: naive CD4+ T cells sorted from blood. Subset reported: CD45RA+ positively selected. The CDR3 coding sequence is TGTGCCAGCAGTGAACAGGGTTTGCCGTACTACGAGCAGTACTTC. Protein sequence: CASSEQGLPYYEQYF.